Sequencing of this TCR beta chain was carried out in a study of blood T cell repertoires in COVID-19. Authors' processing steps: Reference gene primer amplification gave estimated nucleated cell counts. Here immunoSEQ multiplex PCR was the method, and the copy in TCRdb shows in-frame clones only, minus some. V, J and clone size derive from that table, while D and trimming were established from the DNA sequence. In the table there are roughly 220,000 clones, nearly 90% of which are singletons. Germline V gene lookup returns CDR1 MNHEY and CDR2 SVGAGI. J gave up 7 bases and V 0 bases, and 3 bases lay outside the gene matches. The CDR3 loop spans 15 amino acids. Self-reported history from a screening survey and questionnaire set each donor's cohort.

The sequencing sample was made of PBMCs or T cells enriched from blood (not recorded which). This TCR was recovered from a man aged 25-45 years who had been exposed to COVID-19. The chain carries TRBV6-5 and TRBJ2-3, with 11 bases that match TRBD2. The CDR3 region is CASSYSTSGGNTQYF. DNA of the CDR3: TGTGCCAGCAGTTACTCAACTAGCGGGGGCAATACGCAGTATTTT.